These T cell receptor beta chains were read from a single sample in a study of T cell changes during pregnancy in multiple sclerosis. Profiled with immunoSEQ multiplex PCR; TCRdb holds only in-frame clones, not every one. The table records roughly 46,000 clones, almost 95% of them present only once. Sequenced here: CD8+ T cells from peripheral blood mononuclear cells, sampled in the first trimester of pregnancy. Source of these receptors: a female donor with multiple sclerosis, enrolled in a pregnancy study. Each CDR3 is given with its conserved first and last residue. Each record gives: J gene, V gene, D gene, clone size, CDR3 protein, CDR3 DNA. A D gene is named only where the DNA matches it firmly. Clone size is given for some rows only: seen once, a few or many times, or a class if the clone is expanded.

TRBJ2-2	TRBV10-2	TRBD2	.	CASRTLGGDGGELFF	TGCGCCAGCAGAACTCTTGGGGGGGATGGCGGGGAGCTGTTTTTT
TRBJ1-1	TRBV19	.	.	CASSIFKVTDTEAFF	TGTGCCAGTAGTATTTTTAAAGTAACGGACACTGAAGCTTTCTTT
TRBJ2-1	TRBV27	TRBD1	once	CASASGTGVWNEQFF	TGTGCCAGCGCCTCCGGGACAGGGGTATGGAATGAGCAGTTCTTC
TRBJ1-5	TRBV21-1	.	.	CASSPPRRGNQPQHF	TGTGCCAGCAGCCCCCCCCGGCGGGGGAATCAGCCCCAGCATTTT
TRBJ2-6	TRBV2	.	.	CARGGKGANVLTF	TGTGCCAGAGGAGGGAAAGGGGCCAACGTCCTGACTTTC
TRBJ1-5	TRBV28	TRBD1	.	CASSALRQGSNQPQHF	TGTGCCAGCAGTGCGCTACGACAGGGAAGCAATCAGCCCCAGCATTTT
TRBJ1-1	TRBV27	TRBD1	.	CASSLGQGGGTEAFF	TGTGCCAGCAGTTTAGGACAGGGTGGCGGCACTGAAGCTTTCTTT
TRBJ2-7	TRBV27	.	.	CASSFGQAGEQYF	TGTGCCAGCAGTTTTGGTCAGGCGGGCGAGCAGTACTTC
TRBJ2-5	TRBV7-9	.	once	CASTLPNQETQYF	TGTGCCAGCACACTTCCCAACCAAGAGACCCAGTACTTC
TRBJ2-2	TRBV7-6	.	.	CASSLASRGELFF	TGTGCCAGCAGCTTAGCGTCGCGCGGGGAGCTGTTTTTT
TRBJ2-1	TRBV29-1	.	.	CSVEGAGSSYNEQFF	TGCAGCGTTGAAGGAGCGGGCAGCTCCTACAATGAGCAGTTCTTC
TRBJ2-7	TRBV29-1	TRBD1	.	CSVSFDRVPYEQYF	TGCAGCGTTAGCTTCGACAGGGTCCCCTACGAGCAGTACTTC
TRBJ2-3	TRBV7-6	.	.	CASSLYSSTDTQYF	TGTGCCAGCAGCTTGTACAGTAGCACAGATACGCAGTATTTT
TRBJ2-1	TRBV6-5	.	.	CASSYGGANEQFF	TGTGCCAGCAGTTACGGCGGCGCGAATGAGCAGTTCTTC
TRBJ2-1	TRBV27	.	.	CASSSSLSYNEQFF	TGTGCCAGCAGTTCTAGCCTCTCCTACAATGAGCAGTTCTTC
TRBJ2-2	TRBV29-1	TRBD2	.	CSVESLAGPTGELFF	TGCAGCGTTGAGTCGCTAGCGGGTCCCACCGGGGAGCTGTTTTTT
TRBJ2-7	TRBV18	.	.	CASSPGGAEQYF	TGTGCCAGCTCACCAGGGGGGGCCGAGCAGTACTTC
TRBJ2-3	TRBV9	.	.	CASSVGVGETDTQYF	TGTGCCAGCAGCGTAGGGGTAGGGGAAACGGATACGCAGTATTTT
TRBJ2-1	TRBV5-4	.	.	CASLGGAGEQFF	TGTGCCAGCCTCGGTGGGGCCGGTGAGCAGTTCTTC
TRBJ1-1	TRBV28	.	.	CASSPGGGWDTEAFF	TGTGCCAGCAGTCCTGGGGGAGGGTGGGACACTGAAGCTTTCTTT
TRBJ2-3	TRBV9	.	.	CASSPRDLPTDTQYF	TGTGCCAGCAGCCCTAGGGACTTACCCACAGATACGCAGTATTTT
TRBJ1-2	TRBV5-5	.	.	CASSLEAGDLYGYTF	TGTGCCAGCAGCTTGGAGGCAGGGGACCTCTATGGCTACACCTTC
TRBJ1-2	TRBV27	.	.	CASSPEDPVEPREGGYTF	TGTGCCAGCAGTCCCGAGGATCCTGTAGAGCCCCGCGAGGGAGGCTACACCTTC
TRBJ2-5	TRBV5-4	TRBD1	.	CASSLSRGLPETQYF	TGTGCCAGCAGCTTGAGCAGGGGGCTCCCGGAGACCCAGTACTTC
TRBJ1-5	TRBV6-5	.	once	CASSYSMVGGNQPQHF	TGTGCCAGCAGTTACTCGATGGTCGGAGGGAATCAGCCCCAGCATTTT
TRBJ1-5	TRBV5-8	.	.	CASSLGSQVRNQPQHF	TGTGCCAGCAGCTTGGGGTCGCAGGTTCGGAATCAGCCCCAGCATTTT
TRBJ1-2	TRBV5-4	.	once	CASGGGIGYTF	TGTGCCAGCGGCGGTGGAATTGGCTACACCTTC
TRBJ2-7	TRBV27	TRBD1	.	CASSYRPGQGVDEQYF	TGTGCCAGCAGTTATAGACCGGGGCAGGGGGTGGACGAGCAGTACTTC
TRBJ2-1	TRBV4-1	.	.	CASSHSGIYNEQFF	TGCGCCAGCAGCCATTCGGGGATCTACAATGAGCAGTTCTTC
TRBJ1-2	TRBV27	TRBD1	.	CASSPPGQGYGYTF	TGTGCCAGCAGTCCACCGGGACAGGGCTATGGCTACACCTTC
TRBJ1-2	TRBV10-3	.	.	CAITYEGGANYGYTF	TGTGCCATCACCTACGAGGGAGGAGCCAACTATGGCTACACCTTC
TRBJ2-5	TRBV9	TRBD2	.	CASSSLAGAGGAQYF	TGTGCCAGCAGCTCCTTAGCGGGGGCCGGGGGGGCCCAGTACTTC
TRBJ2-1	TRBV9	.	.	CASSPRTGSYNEQFF	TGTGCCAGCAGCCCCCGCACAGGGTCCTACAATGAGCAGTTCTTC
TRBJ1-1	TRBV14	.	.	CASSQAKNTEAFF	TGTGCCAGCAGCCAAGCTAAGAACACTGAAGCTTTCTTT
TRBJ2-7	TRBV9	TRBD2	.	CASSVEGREGYEQYF	TGTGCCAGCAGCGTAGAGGGGCGGGAGGGTTACGAGCAGTACTTC
TRBJ2-1	TRBV30	TRBD2	once	CAWSELTSGRGNEQFF	TGTGCCTGGAGCGAACTGACTAGCGGGAGGGGTAATGAGCAGTTCTTC